The subject of this entry is one T cell receptor (beta chain). This sample was included in a study of blood T cell repertoires in COVID-19. On the study more broadly: Sites in the United States, Italy and Spain provided acute and convalescent COVID-19 samples. Nucleic acid was either cDNA or gDNA, and it came from T cells, B-cell-depleted T cells, or PBMCs.

Original processing notes: Amplification from reference gene primers served as the basis for estimated nucleated cell counts. The method was immunoSEQ multiplex PCR; TCRdb's version includes in-frame clones alone and lacks a portion of them. V and J calls and clone size follow that table, whereas D and trimming were derived from the DNA. This table has 150,000 to 200,000 clones, around 85% appearing once. The specimen sequenced was peripheral blood. This TCR came from a man between 60 and 75 years old with acute or convalescent COVID-19.

The CDR3, as DNA: TGTGCCAGCAGCTTGGGTAGCTCCCACTACAATGAGCAGTTCTTC. This sequence encodes CASSLGSSHYNEQFF. V and J are TRBV5-5 and TRBJ2-1; D is uncertain. This CDR3 is 15 amino acids long. With 0 bases removed from V and 3 bases from J, the gap between germline ends came to 10 bases. Germline V gene lookup returns CDR1 SGHKS and CDR2 YYEKEE (reference sequence). Full variable domain (outside the CDR3, taken from reference TRBV5-5 and TRBJ2-1): DAGVTQSPTHLIKTRGQQVTLRCSPISGHKSVSWYQQVLGQGPQFIFQYYEKEERGRGNFPDRFSARQFPNYSSELNVNALLLGDSALYLCASSLGSSHYNEQFFGPGTRLTVL.